Sequencing of this T cell receptor beta chain was carried out in a study of identical twins (dated by TCRdb to about 2016). Regarding the research as a whole: To test whether fetal clonotypes persist, this study deep-sequenced TCR alpha and beta repertoires from monozygotic twins, from unrelated adults of various ages, and from cord blood. Replicate twin experiments were performed at different times using different library preparation protocols to rule out contamination.

Only healthy Caucasian donors were included. The twin cohort consisted of three pairs of female monozygotic twins, all aged 18 to 29 years. Peripheral blood mononuclear cells were the source from which RNA for the TCR libraries was isolated. Libraries came from 5' RACE. These reads were obtained on an Illumina HiSeq 2000. Template switching introduced a universal primer binding site; the final cDNA contained a unique molecular identifier, enabling accurate counting of TCR cDNA molecules. First-strand cDNA for TCR alpha and beta chains was synthesized from specific primers in the conserved constant-segment region. Each cDNA library was double barcoded, with a SMART-Mk sample barcode plus Illumina barcodes, to control for contamination. TruSeq adapter sequences along with Illumina sample barcodes were introduced in two successive PCR steps. Sequencing of the TCR alpha and beta cDNA libraries was done on the Illumina HiSeq platform using custom primers. From the authors' description of their analysis: MiGEC was used to process raw reads and extract unique molecular identifiers, and MiXCR was used to find CDR3 positions. Recombination models were inferred per individual with the repgenHMM and IGoR tools using an EM algorithm. Shared clonotypes were analyzed with the tcR package in R, and sharing was normalized by the product of cloneset sizes. To study raw recombination without the effects of thymic and clonal selection, out-of-frame nonproductive sequences were analyzed. TCRdb passed the public sequencing reads through fastp at Q25 and MiXCR, retaining productive beta sequences. Records with the same CDR3 protein are collapsed into one entry carrying the most frequent genes and DNA. What appears here as the V and J calls and clone size reflects TCRdb's work, not the paper's. Counted in this sample were fewer than 650,000 distinct CDR3 sequences; about 7.6% of them appeared once. The ten largest clonotypes hold 1.5% to 2% of the sample.

This clonotype showed up just a few times. Its antigen is unknown. No base quality values were provided; no much bigger clone lies one nucleotide off. Findings and caveats that apply to the study as a whole: Recombination models systematically underestimated out-of-frame TCR alpha sharing in monozygotic twins but agreed with sharing between unrelated individuals. Abundant cord blood beta clonotypes carried fewer insertions; young adult naive repertoires showed a weaker similar trend, while memory repertoires showed none. Invariant T cells such as MAIT and iNKT could partly confound zero-insertion analyses, though diverse VJ usage argued against this for most clonotypes. Compared with coincidental sharing between unrelated individuals, an excess of low generation-probability sequences was observed among out-of-frame TCR alpha sequences shared between twins. Excess twin sharing in beta out-of-frame sequences was weaker because fewer shared sequences lowered the signal-to-noise ratio. Because the same donors could not be followed over many years, the conclusions depended on cross-sectional statistical analysis.

V is cut by 6 bases and J by 4 bases, and the space between the germline ends is 21 bases. The germline V gene sets CDR1 to MGHDK and CDR2 to SYGVNS. The CDR3 starts with the cysteine, ends with the phenylalanine, and has 16 residues. The CDR3 DNA has 48 bases and is translated from base 1. The same sample was also studied in work on yellow fever vaccine responses in identical twins. As that second paper reports: The T cell response to vaccination in identical twins was reported by the authors to appear partly convergent and partly personalized. Focusing on identical twins, the study followed the T cell clones that responded to the vaccine, and did so with precision.

The receptor comes from a woman younger than 35 in good health. The specimen was PBMCs. The chain is assembled from TRBV25-1 and TRBJ2-5, and possibly TRBD2, on 6 matching bases. The CDR3 protein is CASRPRRGLSPETQYF. The nucleotides read TGTGCCAGCAGACCCCGGAGGGGACTTTCCCCAGAGACCCAGTACTTC.